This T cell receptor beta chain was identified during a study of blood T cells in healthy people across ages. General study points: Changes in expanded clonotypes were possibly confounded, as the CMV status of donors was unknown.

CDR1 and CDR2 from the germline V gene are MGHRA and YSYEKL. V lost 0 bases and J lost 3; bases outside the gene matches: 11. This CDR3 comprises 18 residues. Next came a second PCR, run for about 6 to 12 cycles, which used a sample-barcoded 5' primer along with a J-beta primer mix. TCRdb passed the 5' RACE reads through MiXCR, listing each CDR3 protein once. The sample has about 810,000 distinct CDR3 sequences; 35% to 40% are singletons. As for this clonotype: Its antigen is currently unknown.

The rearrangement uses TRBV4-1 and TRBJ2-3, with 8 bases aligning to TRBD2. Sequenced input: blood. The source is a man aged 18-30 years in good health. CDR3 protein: CASSQDPYGGAMTDTQYF. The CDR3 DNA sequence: TGCGCCAGCAGCCAAGATCCCTACGGGGGGGCCATGACAGATACGCAGTATTTT.